This T cell receptor (beta chain) originates from a study of blood T cell repertoires in COVID-19. TCRdb's copy holds only in-frame clones and misses some; the assay was immunoSEQ multiplex PCR. Counted here are 150,000 to 250,000 clones, roughly four fifths occurring once; the ten biggest clones make up about 11%. CDR1 and CDR2 from the germline V gene are MDHEN and SYDVKM. The CDR3 spans 13 residues. The J segment lost 6 bases and the V segment lost 9 bases, leaving 6 bases of the junction unmatched. This sequence joins TRBV28 and TRBJ2-1; 9 bases are a match to TRBD1. Sequencing was carried out using PBMCs or T cells enriched from blood (not recorded which). The source is a man aged 40-50 years who had recovered from COVID-19. The CDR3 here is CASTLQGANEQFF. In nucleotides, the CDR3 is TGTGCCAGTACCCTACAGGGGGCCAATGAGCAGTTCTTC.